A single TCR beta chain is shown here with its context. The germline CDR1 and CDR2 sequences are MNHNS and SASEGT. This CDR3 has 17 amino acids. V was pared by 1 base and J by 4 bases, with 8 bases of the junction left unmatched. These data are taken from a study of blood T cell repertoires in COVID-19. Produced via immunoSEQ multiplex PCR; TCRdb's table is partial and in-frame only. The top ten clones hold around 7.2% of a sample with approximately 200,000 clones, about 80% of them seen once. This chain links TRBV6-1 with TRBJ2-1; 9 nucleotides agree with TRBD2. Sample: peripheral blood. The TCR originated in a woman between 50 and 59 years old with acute or convalescent COVID-19. CDR3 residues: CASSEVGGTSSYNEQFF. CDR3 bases: TGTGCCAGCAGTGAAGTGGGGGGGACTAGCTCTTACAATGAGCAGTTCTTC.